This T cell receptor beta chain appears in the sequencing data of a study of PD-L1 blockade in urothelial cancer. Study in general: It was at some point between 2013 and 2014 that patients started atezolizumab at 1,200 mg intravenously every 3 weeks. Patients had received 0 to 3 prior chemotherapy regimens. Median T cell yield per blood sample was more than 120,000 cells.

The CDR3 totals 15 residues. V was shortened by 4 bases and J by 0 bases, with 11 bases between the two germline ends. Germline loops: CDR1 SGHDT, CDR2 YYEEEE. Spiking each PCR with synthetic TCR analog templates was performed. The repertoire was sequenced with immunoSEQ multiplex PCR; TCRdb's copy has only in-frame clones and lacks some. Of about 52,000 clones in the sample, about 80% were seen once. The sequenced sample was PBMCs, obtained around atezolizumab (anti-PD-L1) treatment. This sequence originates from a middle-aged man with urothelial cancer. The chain is built from TRBV5-6 and TRBJ2-1; D gene uncertain. In nucleotides, the CDR3 is TGTGCCAGCAGCCAAGAACTGAGCTCCTACAATGAGCAGTTCTTC. It yields the protein CASSQELSSYNEQFF. Supplemented by reference TRBV5-6 and TRBJ2-1, the full variable domain reads DAGVTQSPTHLIKTRGQQVTLRCSPKSGHDTVSWYQQALGQGPQFIFQYYEEEERQRGNFPDRFSGHQFPNYSSELNVNALLLGDSALYLCASSQELSSYNEQFFGPGTRLTVL.